This T cell receptor beta chain was found in a study of T cell responses to AZD1222 COVID-19 vaccine. Using immunoSEQ multiplex PCR, the repertoire was profiled, and TCRdb retains in-frame clones only, with some absent. This table holds some 120,000 clones, 85% to 95% found once. On this clone itself: Its antigen is currently unknown.

V lost 5 bases, J lost 4 bases, and 9 bases lay in between. The CDR3 has 12 amino acids. The germline V gene encodes CDR1 SGDLS and CDR2 YYNGEE. Overall study results and limits: Spike-specific TCR depth and breadth grew after two AZD1222 doses.

The receptor comes from an adult in good health. The V and J genes are TRBV9 and TRBJ1-1; maybe TRBD1 (5 bases). The sample was peripheral blood, taken on day 0 of AZD1222 vaccination. CDR3 sequence: CASRGPSTEAFF. The CDR3 DNA sequence: TGTGCCAGCAGGGGGCCGAGCACTGAAGCTTTCTTT.